This passage covers 8 T cell receptor beta chains from one sample sequenced in a study of T-cell reconstitution after alpha-beta-depleted transplantation in children. Unique molecular identifiers were incorporated when the TCRbeta library was constructed. From the PCR reads, TCRdb called clonotypes with MiXCR, one entry per CDR3 protein. Among around 200,000 distinct CDR3 sequences listed, approximately 15% were seen once. The sequenced sample was PBMCs, mostly from graft donor cells, obtained 360 days after TCRalphabeta/CD19-depleted stem cell transplant. The receptor set was obtained from a male patient between 2 and 10 years old who had a stem cell transplant for acute lymphoblastic leukemia, so the T cells may come from the graft donor.

This sequence joins TRBV15 and TRBJ2-7; D might be TRBD1 (8 bases). Germline CDR1 is LNHNV and CDR2 is YYDKDF (reference sequence). The CDR3 extends over 14 amino acids. V shed 3 bases and J shed 3 bases, with 12 bases lying between them. The CDR3 sequence is CATSRGGTGYEQYF. The CDR3 bases are TGTGCCACCAGCAGGGGGGGGACAGGCTACGAGCAGTACTTC.

The genes are TRBV4-1 and TRBJ1-6; D is unresolved. There are 16 residues in the CDR3. V gave up 0 bases and J gave up 5 bases, with 11 bases separating them. Germline V gene sequence: CDR1 MGHRA, CDR2 YSYEKL. The CDR3 coding sequence is TGCGCCAGCAGCCAAGAATCAGGCCTCAATAATTCACCCCTCCACTTT. It specifies CASSQESGLNNSPLHF.

This clonotype appeared a few times. This chain connects TRBV12-3 or TRBV12-4 to TRBJ2-3, with a weak D call TRBD1 (5 bases). The CDR3 extends over 15 amino acids. The V end lost 4 bases, the J end lost 6 bases, and 17 bases lay between the germline ends. The CDR3 here is CASSSSRVRMDTQYF. CDR3 nucleotides: TGTGCCAGCAGTTCATCCAGGGTGAGAATGGATACGCAGTATTTT.

This clonotype was observed a handful of times. This chain connects TRBV5-6 to TRBJ1-1; TRBD1 might be the D (5 bases). CDR3 length: 17 amino acids. Trimming removed 2 bases at V and 3 bases at J, with 20 bases between. Per germline, CDR1 SGHDT and CDR2 YYEEEE. The CDR3 DNA reads as TGTGCCAGCAGCTTTCAACCGGGACTCCGGAACGACACTGAAGCTTTCTTT. Protein: CASSFQPGLRNDTEAFF.

This chain uses TRBV29-1 with TRBJ2-7; 12 bases agree with TRBD2. The V and J ends lost 0 bases and 3 bases, in that order; junction bases with no gene match: 3. The CDR3 is 15 amino acids. Germline CDR1 SQVTM, CDR2 ANQGSEA. The CDR3 nucleotides read TGCAGCGTTGAAGAAGGACTAGCGGGAAACTACGAGCAGTACTTC. Amino acids: CSVEEGLAGNYEQYF.

This clonotype has a count of ten or more. This chain connects TRBV24-1 to TRBJ2-2, with TRBD2 as a possible D gene (5 bases). There are 14 residues in the CDR3. CDR1 is KGHDR and CDR2 is SFDVKD in the germline V gene. V was clipped by 5 bases and J by 2 bases, with 8 bases between them. This CDR3 reads CATSGWTNTGELFF. DNA of the CDR3: TGTGCCACCAGTGGGTGGACTAACACCGGGGAGCTGTTTTTT.

This clonotype appeared a few times. One junction end disagrees with the germline gene, perhaps due to a read error. This chain joins TRBV28 and TRBJ1-2; D gene uncertain. The germline V gene has CDR1 MDHEN and CDR2 SYDVKM. The CDR3 is 12 amino acids. CDR3 coding DNA: TGTGCCAGCAGTTTCAGACCTGGGGAGTGCTCCTTC. Encoded protein: CASSFRPGECSF.

This clonotype appeared many times. The chain carries TRBV29-1 and TRBJ2-5; TRBD2 might be the D (5 bases). Trimming cost V 1 base and J 3 bases, with 18 bases left between them. There are 16 residues in the CDR3. Germline V CDR1 and CDR2: SQVTM, ANQGSEA. The CDR3 protein is CSVEGRPGVIEETQYF. For the CDR3, the DNA is TGCAGCGTTGAAGGGCGACCCGGGGTAATCGAAGAGACCCAGTACTTC.